The 20 T cell receptor beta chains given below trace back to one sample, sequenced in a study of blood T cells in healthy people across ages. The second PCR ran about 6 to 11 cycles with a sample-barcoded 5' primer and J-beta primers. TCRdb reprocessed the 5' RACE reads via MiXCR and lists one record per CDR3 protein. The sample carries about 290,000 distinct CDR3 sequences, roughly 29% recorded once. The sequenced sample was blood. These receptors all come from a woman in her seventies in good health.

This clonotype was recorded a few times. J is TRBJ1-2 and V is TRBV5-1; 8 bases match TRBD1. CDR1 SGHRS and CDR2 YFSETQ come from the germline V gene. The CDR3 loop spans 14 amino acids. Trimming cost V 3 bases and J 8 bases; bases outside gene matches: 9. The CDR3 region has the DNA TGCGCCAGCAGCTCAAACAGGGGGAGCAGCGGCTACACCTTC. Protein: CASSSNRGSSGYTF.

This chain uses TRBV20-1 with TRBJ1-5; 10 nucleotides align to TRBD1. Per the germline V gene, CDR1 is DFQATT and CDR2 is SNEGSKA (reference sequence). The CDR3 length is 15 residues. The J segment lost 9 bases and the V segment lost 5 bases, leaving 13 bases of the junction unmatched. The DNA of the CDR3 is TGCAGTGCTTCGACAGGGGGCGCAGGGCAAGTGCCCCAGCATTTT. Encoded protein: CSASTGGAGQVPQHF.

In regard to this clonotype: An end of the junction does not agree with germline; a read error may underlie this. The chain has TRBV10-2 and TRBJ2-7, with 7 bases matching TRBD2. Germline CDR1 and CDR2: WSHSY and SAAADI. CDR3 size: 14 residues. The DNA for the CDR3 is TGCGCCAGCAGTGAACGGGAGGTCTCCTACGAGCTGTACTTC. Its translation: CASSEREVSYELYF.

There are a few counts of this clonotype. The chain joins TRBV7-2 to TRBJ1-4, with D perhaps TRBD1 (5 bases). CDR1 SGHTA and CDR2 FQGNSA come from the germline V gene. V dropped 6 bases and J dropped 4 bases, with 12 bases sitting between them. This CDR3 region has 14 residues. This CDR3 is CASRDPGGNEKLFF. As DNA, the CDR3 is TGTGCCAGCAGAGATCCTGGGGGTAATGAAAAACTGTTTTTT.

V and J are TRBV18 and TRBJ2-5; the D gene is possibly TRBD1 (5 bases). CDR3 length: 14 residues. V shed 3 bases and J shed 2 bases, with 10 bases lying between them. In germline, CDR1 is KGHSH, CDR2 LQKENI. CDR3 DNA sequence: TGTGCCAGCTCACCGGAGAACAGGCAAGAGACCCAGTACTTC. Translating it yields CASSPENRQETQYF.

This sequence joins TRBV29-1 and TRBJ1-4; TRBD1 matches 9 bases. Unmatched junction bases numbered 8, after V lost 8 bases and J lost 7 bases. The CDR3 runs to 13 residues. CDR1 SQVTM and CDR2 ANQGSEA come from the germline V gene. The CDR3 DNA follows: TGCAGCTTTCGCCGGGACAGGGCTGAAAAACTGTTTTTT. It is translated as CSFRRDRAEKLFF.

The V gene is TRBV20-1, the J gene TRBJ1-1, with a possible D match to TRBD1 (6 bases). The CDR3 extends over 17 amino acids. The germline CDR1 and CDR2 sequences are DFQATT and SNEGSKA (reference sequence). Trimming took 5 bases from V and 0 from J, leaving 22 bases between them. CDR3 protein: CSAQPGTQNRMNTEAFF. The CDR3, as DNA: TGCAGTGCTCAGCCCGGGACACAGAATCGTATGAACACTGAAGCTTTCTTT.

The chain links TRBV28 to TRBJ1-5, with D maybe TRBD1 (5 bases). There are 15 residues in the CDR3. V was pared by 2 bases and J by 7 bases, with 15 bases between. Per the germline V gene, CDR1 is MDHEN and CDR2 is SYDVKM. CDR3 region: CASSLRTSGGQPQHF. The CDR3 nucleotides are TGTGCCAGCAGTTTACGGACATCGGGAGGGCAGCCCCAGCATTTT.

V gene TRBV7-9 combines with J gene TRBJ2-5; D call uncertain. The end of the DNA aligns better with TRBJ2-7, so the J call may be wrong. This CDR3 has 14 residues. Germline CDR1 and CDR2: SEHNR and FQNEAQ (reference sequence). The DNA for the CDR3 is TGTGCCAGCAGCCCACAGCAGAATACCTACGAGCAGTACTTC. This translates into CASSPQQNTYEQYF.

This chain links TRBV5-1 with TRBJ2-5, with TRBD1 matching over 7 bases. CDR1 is SGHRS and CDR2 is YFSETQ in the germline V gene. The CDR3 has 12 amino acids. After removal of 0 bases from V and 11 bases from J, the junction contained 4 bases not matched to a gene. CDR3 region: CASSLGTGGQYF. CDR3 in DNA: TGCGCCAGCAGCTTGGGGACAGGCGGGCAGTACTTC.

The chain combines TRBV12-3 or TRBV12-4 with TRBJ2-5, with TRBD2 matching 7 bases. The J call is in doubt because the DNA end fits TRBJ2-1 better. CDR3 size: 14 residues. Here the CDR3 reads CASTTGGARNEQFF. The CDR3 DNA follows: TGTGCCAGCACCACGGGGGGAGCACGGAATGAGCAGTTCTTC.

This clonotype came up a few times. The gene calls are TRBV10-3 and TRBJ2-1; 16 bases line up with TRBD2. The germline CDR1 and CDR2 sequences are ENHRY and SYGVKD. The CDR3 covers 17 residues. V was pared by 5 bases and J by 7 bases, with 8 bases of the junction left unmatched. The chain's CDR3 is CAISTAGTSGRENEQFF. CDR3 coding DNA: TGTGCCATCAGTACAGCCGGGACTAGCGGGAGGGAGAATGAGCAGTTCTTC.

This clonotype was counted only a few times. The V call is TRBV7-2, the J call TRBJ1-1, with 8 positions matching TRBD1. The V gene end was trimmed by 4 bases and the J gene end by 8 bases; junction bases not matched to a gene: 9. The CDR3 spans 14 residues. CDR1 is SGHTA and CDR2 is FQGNSA in the germline V gene. The CDR3 DNA reads as TGTGCCAGCAGCTCTAGCGGGGGGGACAGGGAAGCTTTCTTT. This gives the protein CASSSSGGDREAFF.

V usage is TRBV4-3 and J usage is TRBJ2-5; possible D gene TRBD1, 5 bases. This CDR3 spans 15 amino acids. Trimming pared 0 bases from V and 0 bases from J, leaving 8 bases between. CDR1 is LGHNA and CDR2 is YSLEER in the germline V gene. The CDR3 spells CASSQEYRYQETQYF. CDR3 in DNA: TGCGCCAGCAGCCAAGAGTACAGGTACCAAGAGACCCAGTACTTC.

This clonotype was detected only a few times. The V call is TRBV7-2, the J call TRBJ2-3; 8 positions match TRBD2. CDR3 length: 16 amino acids. Germline lookup yields CDR1 SGHTA and CDR2 FQGNSA. Germline trimming cut 5 bases from V and 1 base from J; bases unmatched to any gene: 8. CDR3 loop: CASSLQAGDGTDTQYF. The CDR3 nucleotides are TGTGCCAGCAGCCTTCAAGCGGGAGACGGCACAGATACGCAGTATTTT.

In its sample, this clonotype was seen a few times. The chain employs TRBV7-3 and TRBJ2-5; 8 nucleotides align to TRBD1. The J call is doubtful: the DNA matches TRBJ2-7 better. CDR3 length: 13 residues. CDR1 and CDR2 (germline): SGHTA, FQGTGA. The CDR3 here is CASSADRGSEQYF. The CDR3, as DNA: TGTGCCAGCAGCGCCGACAGGGGTAGCGAGCAGTACTTC.

This clonotype was recorded at least ten times. The chain carries TRBV29-1 and TRBJ1-1, with a possible D match to TRBD1 (6 bases). The CDR3 spans 11 residues. Looked up from germline, CDR1 is SQVTM and CDR2 is ANQGSEA. The V end lost 7 bases, the J end lost 4 bases, and 10 bases lay between the germline ends. This CDR3 reads CSATGTTEAFF. The CDR3 DNA follows: TGCAGCGCTACAGGGACCACTGAAGCTTTCTTT.

This rearrangement joins TRBV6-1 to TRBJ2-3, with TRBD1 matching over 9 bases. Germline values: CDR1 MNHNS, CDR2 SASEGT. The junction had 4 bases not matched to a gene; V was cut back by 2 bases and J by 4 bases. CDR3 length equals 15 residues. The CDR3 loop is CASSERDRVSDTQYF. The CDR3 nucleotides read TGTGCCAGCAGTGAAAGGGACAGGGTCTCAGATACGCAGTATTTT.

The chain has TRBV6-2 or TRBV6-3 and TRBJ2-2; D is uncertain. V lost 5 bases to trimming and J lost 8 bases, with 12 bases between them. Germline V gives CDR1 MNHEY, CDR2 SVGEGT. The CDR3 runs to 13 residues. The CDR3 loop is CASSPQSIGELFF. CDR3 DNA: TGTGCCAGCAGTCCCCAATCTATAGGGGAGCTGTTTTTT.

This clonotype came up many times. V and J are TRBV29-1 and TRBJ2-3; D not certain. This CDR3 has 15 residues. Trimming pared 0 bases from V and 2 bases from J, leaving 12 bases between. CDR1 is SQVTM, CDR2 ANQGSEA, per germline. In nucleotides, the CDR3 is TGCAGCGTTGAAGACAGGTCCGGGTTCACAGATACGCAGTATTTT. It specifies CSVEDRSGFTDTQYF.